Shown below are 24 T cell receptor beta chains from a single sample sequenced in a study of cytomegalovirus exposure and HLA in healthy donors. Primers included in the PCR were 60 Vbeta and 13 Jbeta primers. Clones were read by immunoSEQ multiplex PCR, and TCRdb kept only the in-frame ones, dropping some. Of approximately 160,000 clones detected, about 82% appear once; the ten largest clones hold 1%. The sample taken for sequencing was PBMCs. These receptors were taken from a woman in her forties or fifties in good health and CMV-seropositive.

The CDR3 bases are TGCGCCAGCAGTTACACAGTGGAGGAGCCAGGCTACACCTTC. It specifies CASSYTVEEPGYTF. The chain employs TRBV5-1 and TRBJ1-2; D is ambiguous. The CDR3 consists of 14 residues. Germline V CDR1 and CDR2: SGHRS, YFSETQ. Trimming shortened V by 5 bases and J by 8 bases, and 19 bases separated the two germline ends.

V is TRBV19 and J is TRBJ1-4, with D unclear. Deletions cut 6 bases from V and 4 bases from J, with 6 bases between. Germline loops: CDR1 LNHDA, CDR2 SQIVND (reference sequence). This CDR3 is 12 amino acids long. The CDR3 is CASRHGNEKLFF. As DNA, the CDR3 is TGTGCCAGTAGGCACGGTAATGAAAAACTGTTTTTT. Using reference TRBV19 and TRBJ1-4 for the parts outside the CDR3, the full variable domain is DGGITQSPKYLFRKEGQNVTLSCEQNLNHDAMYWYRQDPGQGLRLIYYSQIVNDFQKGDIAEGYSVSREKKESFPLTVTSAQKNPTAFYLCASRHGNEKLFFGSGTQLSVL.

The rearrangement links TRBV9 to TRBJ1-3; 8 nucleotides agree with TRBD1. Germline CDR1 SGDLS, CDR2 YYNGEE. The CDR3 runs to 14 residues. V shed 3 bases and J 7 bases; nucleotides not matched to a gene: 6. The CDR3 reads CASSGSTGGNTIYF. The DNA of the CDR3 is TGTGCCAGCAGCGGATCAACAGGGGGGAACACCATATATTTT.

The chain couples TRBV11-2 to TRBJ2-1; 7 bases map to TRBD1. The germline V gene encodes CDR1 SGHAT and CDR2 FQNNGV. CDR3 length: 19 residues. J gave up 7 bases and V 1 base, and 19 bases lay outside the gene matches. CDR3 amino acids: CASSLVAGGVRLGSNEQFF. Here the CDR3 DNA reads TGTGCCAGCAGCTTAGTGGCAGGGGGTGTCAGACTGGGCAGTAATGAGCAGTTCTTC.

The chain has TRBV2 and TRBJ2-5; possible D gene TRBD1, 6 bases. V gave up 7 bases and J gave up 4 bases, with 10 bases separating them. The CDR3 is 12 amino acids. Germline V gene data show CDR1 as SNHLY and CDR2 as FYNNEI. The CDR3 reads CASTGQGETQYF. The CDR3 coding sequence is TGTGCCAGCACGGGACAAGGAGAGACCCAGTACTTC.

J is TRBJ2-3 and V is TRBV6-4; 8 bases are shared with TRBD1. This CDR3 region has 15 residues. The V gene end was trimmed by 3 bases and the J gene end by 2 bases; junction bases not matched to a gene: 4. Germline V gene data show CDR1 as MRHNA and CDR2 as SNTAGT. The CDR3 is CASSERDRSTDTQYF. DNA for the CDR3: TGTGCCAGCAGTGAGCGGGACAGGTCCACAGATACGCAGTATTTT.

This clone showed up just once. The V call is TRBV10-1, the J call TRBJ1-5; 7 bases are a match to TRBD1. V was pared by 10 bases and J by 5 bases, with 17 bases of the junction left unmatched. This CDR3 is 16 amino acids long. Germline V gene data show CDR1 as WNHNN and CDR2 as SYGVQD (reference sequence). CDR3 sequence reads: CATLISRTGCYQPQHF. DNA for the CDR3: TGCGCCACCTTAATAAGTAGGACAGGTTGCTATCAGCCCCAGCATTTT.

This clone was counted only a few times. This chain links TRBV11-2 with TRBJ1-4; TRBD1 matches 9 bases. The CDR3 has 15 amino acids. From germline, CDR1 is SGHAT and CDR2 FQNNGV. V gave up 5 bases and J gave up 8 bases; unmatched junction bases: 9. This CDR3 reads CASSQITGGREKLFF. Here the CDR3 DNA reads TGTGCCAGCAGCCAAATTACAGGGGGCCGGGAAAAACTGTTTTTT.

This chain uses TRBV14 with TRBJ2-1; TRBD2 agrees at 7 bases. V trimming: 1 base; J trimming: 3 bases; junction bases outside the gene matches: 6. The CDR3 length is 16 residues. The germline V gene encodes CDR1 SGHDN and CDR2 FVKESK. CDR3 residues: CASSQAPQRGYNEQFF. CDR3 DNA: TGTGCCAGCAGCCAAGCTCCCCAGCGGGGCTACAATGAGCAGTTCTTC.

The V and J genes are TRBV6-1 and TRBJ1-1; TRBD1 is a possible D gene (6 bases). Trimming took off 1 base at V and 2 bases at J, with 11 bases between the two ends. The CDR3 runs to 15 residues. Germline V CDR1 and CDR2: MNHNS, SASEGT. The CDR3 DNA reads as TGTGCCAGCAGTGAAGGAATAGGGACAAACACTGAAGCTTTCTTT. Its protein is CASSEGIGTNTEAFF.

This chain uses TRBV27 with TRBJ2-2, with 9 bases lining up with TRBD2. V dropped 5 bases and J dropped 6; count of bases not matched to a gene: 1. This CDR3 has 13 amino acids. Germline lookup yields CDR1 MNHEY and CDR2 SMNVEV (reference sequence). DNA of the CDR3: TGTGCCAGCAGTGCGGGAGGGCCCGGGGAGCTGTTTTTT. It is translated as CASSAGGPGELFF.

The chain links TRBV9 to TRBJ1-4; D not resolved. In germline, CDR1 is SGDLS, CDR2 YYNGEE. The CDR3 loop spans 17 amino acids. V was shortened by 0 bases and J by 1 base, with 13 bases between the two germline ends. CDR3 DNA: TGTGCCAGCAGCGTAGTGGGCAATTACCAAACTAATGAAAAACTGTTTTTT. Protein: CASSVVGNYQTNEKLFF.

The rearrangement links TRBV13 to TRBJ2-3, with TRBD2 identical over 12 bases. The CDR3 spans 19 residues. Germline V lookup: CDR1 PRHDT, CDR2 FYEKMQ (reference sequence). The V gene end was trimmed by 0 bases and the J gene end by 1 base; junction bases not matched to a gene: 8. In nucleotides, the CDR3 is TGTGCCAGCAGCTTAGGCGGGGCTAGCGGGGGGGCCGGCACAGATACGCAGTATTTT. It translates to CASSLGGASGGAGTDTQYF.

The chain combines TRBV28 with TRBJ2-7; weak D call: TRBD2 (6 bases). V shed 5 bases and J shed 5 bases, with 22 bases lying between them. Germline CDR1 and CDR2: MDHEN and SYDVKM. This CDR3 spans 16 amino acids. The CDR3 sequence: CASSTSWGDYRDEQYF. The CDR3 nucleotides read TGTGCCAGCAGTACGTCCTGGGGGGATTACAGAGACGAGCAGTACTTC.

The chain combines TRBV7-2 with TRBJ1-5, with D perhaps matching TRBD1 (5 bases). Germline V gene sequence: CDR1 SGHTA, CDR2 FQGNSA. With 5 bases removed from V and 6 bases from J, the gap between germline ends came to 11 bases. The CDR3 has 13 amino acids. The CDR3 loop is CASSANQGQPQHF. The CDR3 DNA reads as TGTGCCAGCAGCGCGAATCAGGGTCAGCCCCAGCATTTT. The entire variable domain, with the rest obtained from reference TRBV7-2 and TRBJ1-5, is as follows: GAGVSQSPSNKVTEKGKDVELRCDPISGHTALYWYRQSLGQGLEFLIYFQGNSAPDKSGLPSDRFSAERTGGSVSTLTIQRTQQEDSAVYLCASSANQGQPQHFGDGTRLSIL.

The chain joins TRBV5-1 to TRBJ2-7; tentative D call: TRBD2 (7 bases). Germline assignment: CDR1 SGHRS and CDR2 YFSETQ. This CDR3 has 15 residues. Between the trimmed V and J ends, which lost 6 bases and 2 bases, there was a span of 18 bases. Here the CDR3 DNA reads TGCGCCAGCACCCTGGGCTCGGGGGGCACCTACGAGCAGTACTTC. Protein product: CASTLGSGGTYEQYF.

This chain joins TRBV5-1 and TRBJ1-1, with D unclear. This CDR3 region has 14 residues. Germline CDR1 reads SGHRS; CDR2 reads YFSETQ. The V end was cut by 2 bases, the J end by 5 bases, with 13 bases between. The CDR3, as DNA: TGCGCCAGCAGCTTAGCGTCCATGGTGACTGAAGCTTTCTTT. This gives the protein CASSLASMVTEAFF.

This chain connects TRBV2 to TRBJ2-1; tentative D call: TRBD2 (6 bases). The CDR3 is 13 amino acids. Germline CDR1 SNHLY, CDR2 FYNNEI. Trimming removed 5 bases at V and 6 bases at J, with 11 bases between. The CDR3 region has the DNA TGTGCCAGCAGTTCCGACGGGGGCAATGAGCAGTTCTTC. This gives the protein CASSSDGGNEQFF.

This chain links TRBV7-8 with TRBJ1-5; D unclear. Germline V CDR1 and CDR2: SGHVS, FQNEAQ. V was trimmed by 5 bases and J by 0 bases, leaving 5 bases between them. This CDR3 region has 13 residues. As DNA, the CDR3 is TGTGCCAGCAGCCCTCTTAGCAATCAGCCCCAGCATTTT. This sequence encodes CASSPLSNQPQHF.

The gene calls are TRBV27 and TRBJ1-6, with 9 nucleotides matching TRBD1. V was clipped by 3 bases and J by 6 bases; unmatched bases: 6. The CDR3 runs to 16 residues. The germline gives CDR1 MNHEY, CDR2 SMNVEV (reference sequence). The DNA of the CDR3 is TGTGCCAGCAGTTTCGGGAGGGACAGGGCTAATTCACCCCTCCACTTT. As protein: CASSFGRDRANSPLHF.

The rearrangement uses TRBV5-1 and TRBJ1-5; TRBD1 aligns across 7 bases. The ends lost 0 bases at V and 4 bases at J; junction bases unmatched: 4. CDR3 length: 15 residues. The germline gives CDR1 SGHRS, CDR2 YFSETQ. Written as DNA, the CDR3 is TGCGCCAGCAGCTTGGATGGACAGGTTAATCAGCCCCAGCATTTT. This encodes CASSLDGQVNQPQHF.

The chain couples TRBV7-2 to TRBJ2-3, with 8 bases fitting TRBD2. J lost 8 bases, V lost 5 bases, and 18 bases had no gene match. Germline-derived CDR1 and CDR2 are SGHTA and FQGNSA. The CDR3 is 17 residues long. CDR3: CASSPRSSGAPRSTQYF. CDR3 in DNA: TGTGCCAGCAGCCCCCGTAGTAGCGGGGCCCCAAGGAGTACGCAGTATTTT.

J is TRBJ1-2 and V is TRBV28; 7 bases match TRBD1. CDR1 MDHEN and CDR2 SYDVKM come from the germline V gene. The CDR3 runs to 17 residues. V lost 4 bases and J lost 5; bases outside the gene matches: 16. The CDR3 region is CASSSKTVRDSPYGYTF. CDR3 sequence (DNA): TGTGCCAGCAGTTCCAAAACCGTCCGGGACAGCCCTTATGGCTACACCTTC.

The rearrangement joins TRBV6-4 to TRBJ1-1; D unresolved. The germline CDR1 and CDR2 sequences are MRHNA and SNTAGT. V was shortened by 6 bases and J by 1 base, with 6 bases between the two germline ends. The length of the CDR3 is 12 residues. CDR3: CASRGANTEAFF. The DNA of the CDR3 is TGTGCCAGCAGGGGAGCGAACACTGAAGCTTTCTTT.